This TCR beta chain was captured by sequencing in a study of shared clonotypes between healthy human individuals. Assay used: immunoSEQ multiplex PCR; TCRdb lists only in-frame clones, some missing. The sample yields about 530,000 clones, over 60% seen once. In germline, CDR1 is SNHLY, CDR2 FYNNEI. The CDR3 is made up of 15 amino acids. V was clipped by 6 bases and J by 0 bases, with 12 bases between them. Sequenced sample: PBMCs. This clonotype was obtained from a woman aged 40 to 55 in good health. Some clones in this sample may be carry-over from other donors' samples. The rearrangement uses TRBV2 and TRBJ2-1; D might be TRBD2 (6 bases). The CDR3 reads CASRVSGSSYNEQFF. The CDR3 nucleotides are TGTGCCAGCAGGGTTAGCGGCAGCTCCTACAATGAGCAGTTCTTC.